The entry below gives a single TCR beta chain sequence along with its context. The sample originates from a study of blood T cell repertoires in COVID-19. Measured with immunoSEQ multiplex PCR; TCRdb has only the in-frame clones, and not every one. Among about 230,000 clones listed, around 84% were seen once. CDR1 and CDR2 from the germline V gene are SEHNR and FQNEAQ (reference sequence). V was pared by 4 bases and J by 0 bases, with 7 bases of the junction left unmatched. The CDR3 spans 16 residues. This clonotype was sampled from a woman older than 75 with active or convalescent COVID-19. The sequenced sample consisted of peripheral blood. This chain uses TRBV7-9 with TRBJ2-7; TRBD2 matches 9 bases. The CDR3 protein is CASSSGLALSSYEQYF. The CDR3 nucleotides are TGTGCCAGCAGCTCGGGACTAGCCCTGAGCTCCTACGAGCAGTACTTC.